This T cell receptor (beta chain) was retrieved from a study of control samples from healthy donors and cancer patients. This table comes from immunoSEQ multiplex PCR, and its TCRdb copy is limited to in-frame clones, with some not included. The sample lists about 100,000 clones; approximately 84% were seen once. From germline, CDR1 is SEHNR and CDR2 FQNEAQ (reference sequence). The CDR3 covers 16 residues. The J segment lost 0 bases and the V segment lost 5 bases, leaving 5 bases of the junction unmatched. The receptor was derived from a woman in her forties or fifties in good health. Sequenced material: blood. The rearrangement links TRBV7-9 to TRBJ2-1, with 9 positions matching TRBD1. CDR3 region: CASSRGQGSSYNEQFF. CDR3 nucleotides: TGTGCCAGCAGCAGGGGACAGGGTAGCTCCTACAATGAGCAGTTCTTC.